A selection of T cell receptor beta chains follows, all from one sample in a study of blood T cells in healthy people across ages. TCRdb called the 5' RACE reads again in MiXCR, with one record for every CDR3 protein. The table includes some 1,500,000 distinct CDR3 sequences, roughly 43% detected once. Sequenced: blood. These receptors were obtained from a woman aged 18-29 years in good health. Both conserved end residues are part of each CDR3. The D gene is left open where the match is weak.

TRBV28	14	TRBJ1-1	NA	CASSLSAGLTEAFF
TRBV7-2	15	TRBJ1-4	NA	CASSLVPLANEKLFF
TRBV7-6	15	TRBJ1-1	TRBD1	CASSSHDRGGTEAFF
TRBV7-9	15	TRBJ1-2	NA	CASSVGPRGQRGYTF
TRBV2	15	TRBJ2-1	NA	CASSNRDWYYNEQFF
TRBV5-5	15	TRBJ2-1	NA	CASSWGGAGPPSQFF
TRBV20-1	15	TRBJ2-3	TRBD2	CSALARREGIDTQYF
TRBV12-3/TRBV12-4	13	TRBJ2-4	NA	CASSPGLGNIQYF
TRBV4-3	16	TRBJ2-7	TRBD2	CASSQDPGLASHEQYF
TRBV3-1	15	TRBJ2-2	NA	CASSQAQLNTGELFF
TRBV6-2/TRBV6-3	15	TRBJ1-5	NA	CASRPSGGDNQPQHF
TRBV29-1	14	TRBJ1-2	NA	CSDAEGGVNYGYTF
TRBV20-1	16	TRBJ1-5	TRBD1	CSARMTGEHSNQPQHF
TRBV20-1	12	TRBJ2-7	TRBD2	CSATSGGYEQYF
TRBV12-3/TRBV12-4	16	TRBJ2-7	NA	CASSFRIRRGDYEQYF
TRBV6-5	18	TRBJ1-2	NA	CASSYSSFWSGRLDGYTF
TRBV4-3	12	TRBJ2-1	TRBD2	CASSQHGGEQFF
TRBV6-5	14	NA	NA	CASSYSLGHNEQYF
TRBV29-1	13	TRBJ2-5	NA	CSVETNPRETQYF
TRBV20-1	14	TRBJ2-1	NA	CSAPGSGTYNEQFF
TRBV7-3	13	TRBJ2-1	NA	CASSSQRRNEQFF
TRBV20-1	14	TRBJ1-3	NA	CSAFSGVAGNTIYF
TRBV7-2	17	TRBJ1-4	NA	CASSLPPWQATNEKLFF
TRBV4-3	12	TRBJ1-4	NA	CASSQVREKLFF
TRBV9	15	TRBJ2-1	TRBD2	CASSGSGTSYNEQFF
TRBV5-1	14	TRBJ2-2	NA	CASSQQSVTGELFF
TRBV4-2	15	TRBJ2-7	TRBD2	CASSQDGLAVPSQYF
TRBV7-2	14	TRBJ2-5	TRBD2	CASSLGLAEETQYF
TRBV7-2	14	TRBJ1-1	NA	CASSFLRAAAEAFF